These T cell receptor beta chains were read from a single sample in a study of blood T cell repertoires in COVID-19. The protocol was immunoSEQ multiplex PCR, while the TCRdb copy is restricted to in-frame clones and leaves out a portion. The table has around 200,000 clones, around 84% seen once; the top ten hold 3.5% to 4.5%. Sample: peripheral blood. The receptors here all came from a man aged 50 to 59 with acute or convalescent COVID-19. Each CDR3 is given with its conserved first and last residue. Each record gives: V gene, CDR3 protein.

V gene: TRBV29-1; CDR3 protein: CSVERDSSYEQYF
V gene: TRBV6-5; CDR3 protein: CASSGVGPGHYGYTF
V gene: TRBV3-1/TRBV3-2; CDR3 protein: CASSARGGDIQYF
V gene: TRBV27; CDR3 protein: CASSLSGTGISLMNTEAFF
V gene: TRBV27; CDR3 protein: CASSLGPNPYSPLHF
V gene: TRBV7-9; CDR3 protein: CASSLETQPQHF
V gene: TRBV7-2; CDR3 protein: CASSLAGTVLEKLFF
V gene: TRBV6-5; CDR3 protein: CASSYDRGNTEAFF
V gene: TRBV6-5; CDR3 protein: CASTTLDRGPGEQYF
V gene: TRBV6-1; CDR3 protein: CASSEALAGGNQPQHF
V gene: TRBV11-2; CDR3 protein: CASSLSQISYEQYF
V gene: TRBV7-9; CDR3 protein: CASSLPPGESYEQYF
V gene: TRBV4-1; CDR3 protein: CASSPPGRGYFGYTF
V gene: TRBV10-1; CDR3 protein: CASSFDSYGYTF
V gene: TRBV6-5; CDR3 protein: CASSPRTGWIQYF
V gene: TRBV27; CDR3 protein: CASRSAAGGTYNEQFF
V gene: TRBV6-2/TRBV6-3; CDR3 protein: CASSHGLAGIQYF
V gene: TRBV19; CDR3 protein: CASNDNYYGYTF
V gene: TRBV27; CDR3 protein: CASSLSATGNGNTIYF